The clone carrying this TCR beta chain was found a few times. Its antigen remains unknown. The record originates from a study of T cell repertoires in cytomegalovirus infection. Study at large: CMV infection together with matching HLA type was indicated by public TCR beta signatures.

CDR1 is LNHNV and CDR2 is YYDKDF in the germline V gene (reference sequence). The CDR3 totals 14 residues. V was cut by 4 bases and J by 0 bases, with 6 bases left in between. TCRdb re-called the reads through MiXCR, storing one row per CDR3 protein. The table lists approximately 990,000 distinct CDR3 sequences, roughly 30% of them singletons. The chain links TRBV15 to TRBJ1-4; no definite D call. The sequence came from a human donor in good health (CMV status not recorded). Some clones in this sample may be carry-over from other donors' samples. Sequencing used cultured CD8+ T cells from PBMCs, obtained from culture after CMV antigen stimulation. CDR3 region: CATSKTPTNEKLFF. The CDR3 nucleotides are TGTGCCACCAGCAAGACACCAACTAATGAAAAACTGTTTTTT.